The rows below give T cell receptor beta chains drawn from one sample of a study of neoadjuvant nivolumab and ipilimumab in lung cancer. Sequencing was performed with immunoSEQ multiplex PCR; in TCRdb, only in-frame clones are kept and a portion is missing. The data contain roughly 14,000 clones, around 70% of them seen just once; the ten biggest clones take up about 25%. The sequencing here drew on peripheral blood, taken after neoadjuvant nivolumab, alone or with ipilimumab, at or shortly before surgery. These TCRs come from an adult with non-small cell lung cancer. The CDR3 runs from the conserved cysteine through the conserved F or W. D genes are given only for firm matches. Not every row has a clone size; where given, it reads once, few, many or a size class.

V gene	clone size	D gene	J gene	CDR3 DNA	CDR3 protein
TRBV5-1	once	-	TRBJ2-3	TGCGCCAGCAGCTTGCGGGGATTTACAGATACGCAGTATTTT	CASSLRGFTDTQYF
TRBV7-8	-	TRBD1	TRBJ2-7	TGTGCCAGCAGCTTATCAACAGGGGTAGGCGAGCAGTACTTC	CASSLSTGVGEQYF
TRBV18	-	-	TRBJ2-2	TGTGCCAGCTCGCCCACCGGGGAGCTGTTTTTT	CASSPTGELFF
TRBV11-2	-	-	TRBJ2-2	TGTGCCAGCAGCTTAAGGGGAGGAACCGGGGAGCTGTTTTTT	CASSLRGGTGELFF
TRBV30	-	-	TRBJ1-5	TGTGCCTGGAGTGAGGGACATATAATCAATCAGCCCCAGCATTTT	CAWSEGHIINQPQHF
TRBV7-9	-	-	TRBJ1-2	TGTGCCAGCAGCTTAGGTGGTACCCATGGCTACACCTTC	CASSLGGTHGYTF
TRBV5-1	few	-	TRBJ2-7	TGCGCCAGCAGTTACAATGACAGGAGCTCCTACGAGCAGTACTTC	CASSYNDRSSYEQYF
TRBV18	-	-	TRBJ2-3	TGTGCCAGCTCACACGGCGGCTATGGCCGGGGGACAGATACGCAGTATTTT	CASSHGGYGRGTDTQYF
TRBV7-9	-	TRBD2	TRBJ2-1	TGTGCCATGGAGTTGTCAGCGGGACTTAATGAGCAGTTCTTC	CAMELSAGLNEQFF
TRBV6-5	-	-	TRBJ1-4	TGTGCCAGCAGTGGGGACATGGATGAAAAACTGTTTTTT	CASSGDMDEKLFF
TRBV6-4	-	-	TRBJ2-6	TGTGCCAGCAGTGACAGGGTTGGGGCCAACGTCCTGACTTTC	CASSDRVGANVLTF
TRBV9	once	TRBD2	TRBJ2-7	TGTGCCAGCAGCGTACTACTAGCGGGAGCATCCGAGCAGTACTTC	CASSVLLAGASEQYF
TRBV5-1	-	-	TRBJ1-2	TGCGCCAGCAGCGGGACCGAGGCCTGGGGCTACACCTTC	CASSGTEAWGYTF
TRBV7-9	-	-	TRBJ1-5	TGTGCCAGCAGCTTCGGCAGAGATCAGCCCCAGCATTTT	CASSFGRDQPQHF
TRBV5-1	few	TRBD1	TRBJ2-5	TGCGCCAGCAGCTTGGCCGGGACAGGGCAGGGAGAGACCCAGTACTTC	CASSLAGTGQGETQYF
TRBV11-2	-	TRBD2	TRBJ2-7	TGTGCCAGCAGCCCCTACGGCGGGAGCGACTCCTACGAGCAGTACTTC	CASSPYGGSDSYEQYF
TRBV7-2	-	-	TRBJ1-2	TGTGCCAGCAGCTTAACGACAGCTAACTATGGCTACACCTTC	CASSLTTANYGYTF
TRBV19	few	-	TRBJ1-5	TGTGCCAGTAGTACGCTCCTTGGGAGCAATCAGCCCCAGCATTTT	CASSTLLGSNQPQHF
TRBV29-1	-	TRBD1	TRBJ1-2	TGCAGCGCAGGACAGGGGGAGAATGGCTACACCTTC	CSAGQGENGYTF
TRBV5-4	once	-	TRBJ1-2	TGTGCCAGCAGCTCGGTGATGGGGCGCTTCTATGGCTACACCTTC	CASSSVMGRFYGYTF
TRBV20-1	few	-	TRBJ1-1	TGCAGTGCTAGGCCGGGCAGCCGTGTTCTCTTT	CSARPGSRVLF
TRBV27	-	-	TRBJ1-2	TGTGCCAGCAGTCCCGGGGGAGACTATGGCTACACCTTC	CASSPGGDYGYTF
TRBV5-1	-	TRBD1	TRBJ1-4	TGCGCCAGCAGCCCGACGACAGGGGGCGGTGAAAAACTGTTTTTT	CASSPTTGGGEKLFF
TRBV11-1	-	-	TRBJ2-2	TGTGCCAGCAGCTTGGCAGCGAACACCGGGGAGCTGTTTTTT	CASSLAANTGELFF
TRBV18	-	TRBD2	TRBJ2-7	TGTGCCAGCTCACCGACTAGCGGGAGGGCCTACGAGCAGTACTTC	CASSPTSGRAYEQYF
TRBV9	-	-	TRBJ2-5	TGTGCCAGCAGCGTACGGGCGGGCCGAGAGACCCAGTACTTC	CASSVRAGRETQYF
TRBV11-2	-	TRBD2	TRBJ2-7	TGTGCCAGCAGCCCCCTCGGCGGGAGCTCCTACGAGCAGTACTTC	CASSPLGGSSYEQYF
TRBV5-1	-	-	TRBJ1-2	TGCGCCAGCAGACCGGAGCCAGGGTCGAACTATGGCTACACCTTC	CASRPEPGSNYGYTF
TRBV7-6	few	-	TRBJ1-2	TGTGCCAGCAGCTTAGGGGACGGGGGGCGTGATAACTATGGCTACACCTTC	CASSLGDGGRDNYGYTF
TRBV5-1	-	TRBD2	TRBJ2-3	TGCGCCAGCAGCTTGGATGATCCTAGCGGGATCACAGATACGCAGTATTTT	CASSLDDPSGITDTQYF
TRBV9	few	TRBD2	TRBJ2-1	TGTGCCAGCAGCCATGGGACTAGCGGGAGAGGTGAGCAGTTCTTC	CASSHGTSGRGEQFF
TRBV5-1	-	-	TRBJ2-5	TGCGCCAGCAGCCCCGGGGTGTCCCAAGAGACCCAGTACTTC	CASSPGVSQETQYF
TRBV30	-	-	TRBJ1-5	TGTGCCTGGAGTAAAGGGCAAGGCTGGGGCAATCAGCCCCAGCATTTT	CAWSKGQGWGNQPQHF
TRBV6-5	-	-	TRBJ1-2	TGTGCCAGCAGGGCCCCGGGGGGGAACTATGGCTACACCTTC	CASRAPGGNYGYTF
TRBV30	-	-	TRBJ1-4	TGTGCCTGGAGTGTACGATTGGGGTCGGGAGAAAAACTGTTTTTT	CAWSVRLGSGEKLFF
TRBV30	-	TRBD1	TRBJ1-1	TGTGCCTGGAATGTACTGACAGGGGGCTTTGAAGCTTTCTTT	CAWNVLTGGFEAFF
TRBV5-1	-	-	TRBJ1-5	TGCGCCAGCAGCTTGGTGGGTCTTGATCAGCCCCAGCATTTT	CASSLVGLDQPQHF
TRBV11-2	-	-	TRBJ2-3	TGTGCCAGCAGCCCTGTAGGGGGTCCCACAGATACGCAGTATTTT	CASSPVGGPTDTQYF
TRBV4-2	few	-	TRBJ1-1	TGTGCCAGCAGCCAAGCACTGGGACCGTTTAACACTGAAGCTTTCTTT	CASSQALGPFNTEAFF
TRBV5-5	-	TRBD2	TRBJ2-7	TGTGCCAGCAGCCACACTAGCGGGAGTCACGAGCAGTACTTC	CASSHTSGSHEQYF
TRBV5-1	-	TRBD1	TRBJ1-1	TGCGCCAGCAGCCCGCTCGGGACAGTGAACACTGAAGCTTTCTTT	CASSPLGTVNTEAFF
TRBV18	once	TRBD1	TRBJ2-1	TGTGCCAGCTCCCCTGAACAGGGGGCGGAGAATGAGCAGTTCTTC	CASSPEQGAENEQFF
TRBV29-1	-	-	TRBJ2-7	TGCAGCGTTGAAGATTGGGAGCAGGGATCCCGGGAGCAGTACTTC	CSVEDWEQGSREQYF
TRBV29-1	-	-	TRBJ2-5	TGCAGCGTTGTACGGCGGCTACAAGAGACCCAGTACTTC	CSVVRRLQETQYF
TRBV5-1	-	-	TRBJ2-3	TGCGCCAGCAAAGGGGCCACTAACACAGATACGCAGTATTTT	CASKGATNTDTQYF
TRBV7-7	-	TRBD2	TRBJ2-5	TGTGCTAGCAGCTTAGTGACTGGCGGGGGGAGGGAGACCCAGTACTTC	CASSLVTGGGRETQYF
TRBV29-1	once	-	TRBJ1-2	TGCAGCTCCGGCGGGGGGGCGCATGGCTACACCTTC	CSSGGGAHGYTF
TRBV5-1	-	-	TRBJ2-3	TGCGCCAGCAGCTTGGCTGGACAGAACACAGATACGCAGTATTTT	CASSLAGQNTDTQYF
TRBV10-2	-	-	TRBJ1-2	TGCGCCAGCAGTGAGACAGGCCGGTACACCTTC	CASSETGRYTF
TRBV18	few	TRBD1	TRBJ1-2	TGTGCCAGCTCACGATTTCAGGGGGAGGATGGCTACACCTTC	CASSRFQGEDGYTF
TRBV5-5	-	-	TRBJ1-5	TGTGCCAGCAGCCTAAAGAGAGAGCATCAGCCCCAGCATTTT	CASSLKREHQPQHF
TRBV7-8	few	TRBD2	TRBJ2-7	TGTGCCAGCAGCTTTAAAGCGGGAAAAACCTACGAGCAGTACTTC	CASSFKAGKTYEQYF
TRBV5-1	-	TRBD2	TRBJ2-4	TGCGCCAGCAGCTCATGGACTAGCGGGAGTTTGGGAAACATTCAGTACTTC	CASSSWTSGSLGNIQYF
TRBV5-5	-	-	TRBJ1-1	TGTGCCAGCAGGGAGAGGGAAGTCGGAACTGAAGCTTTCTTT	CASREREVGTEAFF
TRBV30	-	-	TRBJ1-5	TGTGCCTGGAGTCTTAAAGGGACTCAGAGCAATCAGCCCCAGCATTTT	CAWSLKGTQSNQPQHF